Listed below are T cell receptor beta chains from one sample, sequenced in a study of human T cells and chemical hapten exposure. TCRdb used MiXCR to reprocess the RACE reads, holding one entry per CDR3 protein. The table has 70,000 to 95,000 distinct CDR3 sequences, about 8.6% seen once. What was sequenced was whole blood. Receptors were obtained from a female donor in good health. Some clones in this sample may be carry-over from other donors' samples. The CDR3 runs from the conserved cysteine through the conserved F or W. The D gene is left open where the match is weak. Some rows mark clone size as missing; the rest say once, few, many or name a class of expanded clone.

abundance,v_gene,d_gene,j_gene,CDR3aa,CDR3nt
few,TRBV19,NA,TRBJ1-2,CASHRKATGNNHYGYTF,TGTGCCAGCCATCGCAAAGCCACAGGGAATAATCACTATGGCTACACCTTC
NA,TRBV5-1,NA,TRBJ1-2,CASSLVGQNYGYTF,TGCGCCAGCAGCTTGGTTGGGCAGAACTATGGCTACACCTTC
many,TRBV10-3,NA,TRBJ2-3,CATGGMDSTDTQYF,TGTGCCACCGGAGGGATGGACAGCACAGATACGCAGTATTTT
NA,TRBV20-1,NA,TRBJ2-3,CSASEGTSTDTQYF,TGCAGTGCTAGCGAGGGAACTAGCACAGATACGCAGTATTTT
few,TRBV7-9,NA,TRBJ2-5,CASSLAEVETQYF,TGTGCCAGCAGCTTAGCGGAAGTGGAGACCCAGTACTTC
few,TRBV5-1,NA,TRBJ1-1,CASSLDAGAIEAFF,TGCGCCAGCAGCTTGGACGCAGGAGCCATTGAAGCTTTCTTT
NA,TRBV6-5,NA,TRBJ2-2,CASSYSISQGPVGELFF,TGTGCCAGCAGTTACTCGATCTCCCAGGGGCCAGTCGGGGAGCTGTTTTTT
NA,TRBV7-2,TRBD1,TRBJ1-3,CASSLEVGGTGNTIYF,TGTGCCAGCAGCTTAGAAGTAGGGGGCACTGGAAACACCATATATTTT
NA,TRBV29-1,TRBD2,TRBJ2-4,CSALTSSKNIQYF,TGCAGCGCTTTGACTAGCTCCAAAAACATTCAGTACTTC
NA,TRBV7-6,NA,TRBJ2-7,CASSLASDRGEQYF,TGTGCCAGCAGCTTAGCTTCGGACAGAGGCGAGCAGTACTTC
many,TRBV6-5,NA,TRBJ2-1,CASSTAQNYNEQFF,TGTGCCAGCAGTACCGCGCAGAACTACAATGAGCAGTTCTTC
NA,TRBV10-3,TRBD1,TRBJ1-2,CAISDPLRDRDLYGYTF,TGTGCCATCAGTGACCCATTGAGGGACAGGGACCTCTATGGCTACACCTTC
many,TRBV12-3/TRBV12-4,NA,TRBJ2-7,CASSQGDWSYEQYF,TGTGCCAGCTCCCAGGGGGACTGGAGCTACGAGCAGTACTTC
many,TRBV2,NA,TRBJ1-5,CASRAGIGNQPQHF,TGTGCCAGCAGGGCCGGGATCGGCAATCAGCCCCAGCATTTT
many,TRBV12-3/TRBV12-4,TRBD1,TRBJ1-5,CASSLNRQGHQPQHF,TGTGCCAGCAGCCTCAACCGACAGGGGCATCAGCCCCAGCATTTT
NA,TRBV7-8,NA,TRBJ2-1,CASNPAGYNEQFF,TGTGCCAGCAACCCGGCAGGGTACAATGAGCAGTTCTTC
few,TRBV20-1,NA,TRBJ1-5,CSARRIAGNQPQHF,TGCAGTGCTAGGAGGATCGCTGGCAATCAGCCCCAGCATTTT
NA,TRBV15,NA,TRBJ1-6,CATSRDLGGLGSPLHF,TGTGCCACCAGCAGAGATTTGGGGGGGCTGGGTTCACCCCTCCACTTT
NA,TRBV20-1,NA,TRBJ2-5,CSASLRSTGTQYF,TGCAGTGCTAGCCTAAGGAGTACCGGGACCCAGTACTTC
NA,TRBV5-1,TRBD2,TRBJ2-7,CASSLGGTSDEQYF,TGCGCCAGCAGCTTGGGTGGGACTAGCGACGAGCAGTACTTC
few,TRBV5-1,TRBD1,TRBJ1-2,CASSLHRGSYTF,TGCGCCAGCAGCTTGCACAGGGGGAGCTACACCTTC
many,TRBV20-1,TRBD2,TRBJ2-3,CSALAGPSTDTQYF,TGCAGTGCCCTAGCGGGGCCCTCCACAGATACGCAGTATTTT
many,TRBV18,NA,TRBJ1-1,CASSPDMGVSEAFF,TGTGCCAGCTCACCAGACATGGGTGTATCTGAAGCTTTCTTT
few,TRBV29-1,NA,TRBJ1-1,CSVSPGLKDGLNTEAFF,TGCAGCGTTTCCCCCGGGCTTAAGGACGGCTTGAACACTGAAGCTTTCTTT
NA,TRBV6-5,NA,TRBJ1-1,CASSSPYQVGYTEAFF,TGTGCCAGCAGTTCCCCGTACCAGGTGGGGTACACTGAAGCTTTCTTT
few,TRBV6-5,TRBD1,TRBJ2-7,CASSSSADRVTSYEQYF,TGTGCCAGCAGTTCCTCCGCGGACAGGGTGACCTCCTACGAGCAGTACTTC
NA,TRBV3-1,NA,TRBJ1-5,CASSQGHGIPPQHF,TGTGCCAGCAGCCAAGGTCACGGCATCCCGCCCCAGCATTTT
NA,TRBV9,TRBD1,TRBJ1-1,CASSGTGATNTEAFF,TGTGCCAGCAGCGGGACAGGGGCAACGAACACTGAAGCTTTCTTT
few,TRBV6-6,NA,TRBJ1-5,CASSFAGGRGNQPQHF,TGTGCCAGCAGTTTCGCGGGCGGGAGGGGCAATCAGCCCCAGCATTTT
many,TRBV11-2,NA,TRBJ1-4,CASSYRQVGEKLFF,TGTGCCAGCAGCTATCGACAGGTTGGGGAAAAACTGTTTTTT
few,TRBV6-1,TRBD1,TRBJ1-1,CASSEMTGLKTEAFF,TGTGCCAGCAGCGAGATGACAGGGTTGAAGACTGAAGCTTTCTTT
few,TRBV6-5,NA,TRBJ1-5,CASRGIWEPANQPQHF,TGTGCCAGCAGGGGCATTTGGGAGCCCGCCAATCAGCCCCAGCATTTT
NA,TRBV11-2,NA,TRBJ1-2,CASSLELGRNYGYTF,TGTGCCAGCAGCTTAGAACTGGGGAGAAACTATGGCTACACCTTC
many,TRBV5-3,TRBD1,TRBJ1-1,CARSRDRQNTEAFF,TGTGCCAGAAGCAGGGACAGGCAGAACACTGAAGCTTTCTTT
many,TRBV20-1,TRBD2,TRBJ2-7,CSTGLAGATIYEQYF,TGCAGTACCGGACTAGCGGGGGCGACGATCTACGAGCAGTACTTC
few,TRBV6-1,NA,TRBJ2-7,CASRFVATSYEQYF,TGTGCCAGCAGGTTCGTGGCGACCTCCTACGAGCAGTACTTC
few,TRBV5-1,NA,TRBJ2-7,CASSFEGSYEQYF,TGCGCCAGCAGCTTCGAAGGGAGTTACGAGCAGTACTTC
many,TRBV6-2/TRBV6-3,NA,TRBJ2-1,CASSTGSHNEQFF,TGTGCCAGCAGCACAGGGTCCCACAATGAGCAGTTCTTC
few,TRBV12-3/TRBV12-4,NA,TRBJ2-6,CASSETAFVSGANVLTF,TGTGCCAGCAGTGAAACAGCTTTTGTCTCTGGGGCCAACGTCCTGACTTTC
many,TRBV27,NA,TRBJ2-5,CASREPNQETQYF,TGTGCCAGCAGAGAGCCCAACCAAGAGACCCAGTACTTC